The 15 T cell receptor beta chains in this list originate from one sample, sequenced in a study of a mutant IDH1 vaccine in newly diagnosed glioma. The antigens these receptors bind are not known. As to time point: week 35, safety follow-up. Each dose of the vaccine consisted of 300 ug of mutant IDH1 20-mer peptide, with topical imiquimod. Generated by immunoSEQ multiplex PCR, the TCRdb table keeps only in-frame clones and is missing some. The data contain under 35,000 clones, over 60% of them singletons. The sample consisted of PBMCs, taken from a glioma patient whose treatment included an IDH1 peptide vaccine. These receptors were collected from a man aged 45-60 years with glioma.

The chain has TRBV7-6 and TRBJ2-5; a possible D gene is TRBD2 (6 bases). The CDR3 length is 15 residues. Germline values: CDR1 SGHVS, CDR2 FNYEAQ. Trimming pared 3 bases from V and 4 bases from J, leaving 15 bases between. CDR3 in DNA: TGTGCCAGCAGCTTGGAGGGATCCTCCAGAGAGACCCAGTACTTC. Residues: CASSLEGSSRETQYF.

The rearrangement links TRBV6-1 to TRBJ2-1; 8 positions match TRBD2. CDR1 is MNHNS and CDR2 is SASEGT in the germline V gene. Losses at the gene ends were 2 bases for V and 0 bases for J; bases not matched to a gene: 0. CDR3 size: 15 residues. This CDR3 reads CASSELAGSYNEQFF. The CDR3 nucleotides are TGTGCCAGCAGTGAACTAGCGGGCTCCTACAATGAGCAGTTCTTC.

The CDR3 nucleotides read TGTGCCAGCAGTGAACCTACTACAGGGGGCTCAGCCAAAAACATTCAGTACTTC. Protein sequence: CASSEPTTGGSAKNIQYF. The rearrangement uses TRBV6-1 and TRBJ2-4; 9 bases align to TRBD1. CDR1 MNHNS and CDR2 SASEGT come from the germline V gene. V dropped 2 bases and J dropped 0; count of bases not matched to a gene: 8. This CDR3 is 18 amino acids long.

The rearrangement links TRBV9 to TRBJ2-3; D is unresolved. Trimming took 2 bases from V and 4 from J, leaving 11 bases between them. The CDR3 totals 14 residues. Germline CDR1 reads SGDLS; CDR2 reads YYNGEE. The CDR3 sequence: CASSVLGTPDTQYF. CDR3 DNA sequence: TGTGCCAGCAGCGTCTTGGGAACCCCAGATACGCAGTATTTT. Full variable domain (remainder filled in from reference TRBV9 and TRBJ2-3): DSGVTQTPKHLITATGQRVTLRCSPRSGDLSVYWYQQSLDQGLQFLIQYYNGEERAKGNILERFSAQQFPDLHSELNLSSLELGDSALYFCASSVLGTPDTQYFGPGTRLTVL.

V gene TRBV5-1 combines with J gene TRBJ1-1, with D tentatively TRBD1 (5 bases). The CDR3 has 13 residues. Germline CDR1 reads SGHRS; CDR2 reads YFSETQ. V was trimmed by 5 bases and J by 1 base, leaving 9 bases between them. The CDR3 region is CASSSGRNTEAFF. CDR3 sequence (DNA): TGCGCCAGCAGTTCGGGACGGAACACTGAAGCTTTCTTT.

This clone occurred once. The CDR3 coding sequence is TGTGCCAGCAGTGACAGAGTTCCTGGGGCCAACGTCCTGACTTTC. Protein product: CASSDRVPGANVLTF. The chain has TRBV6-1 and TRBJ2-6; no firm D call. The CDR3 totals 15 residues. Germline CDR1 reads MNHNS; CDR2 reads SASEGT. V was cut by 3 bases and J by 2 bases, with 8 bases left in between.

The rearrangement uses TRBV5-5 and TRBJ1-2, with D maybe TRBD1 (6 bases). V lost 6 bases, J lost 2 bases, and 11 bases lay in between. CDR1 and CDR2 (germline): SGHKS, YYEKEE (reference sequence). This CDR3 has 13 residues. The CDR3: CASKGRGNYGYTF. CDR3 nucleotides: TGTGCCAGCAAAGGAAGGGGGAACTATGGCTACACCTTC.

This clone was picked up one time. The chain employs TRBV5-6 and TRBJ2-7; D perhaps matches TRBD2 (6 bases). The germline V gene has CDR1 SGHDT and CDR2 YYEEEE. V shed 4 bases and J shed 6 bases, with 17 bases lying between them. CDR3 length equals 14 residues. CDR3 loop: CASSHHTSLSEQYF. The CDR3 nucleotides read TGTGCCAGCAGCCACCACACTAGCCTCAGCGAGCAGTACTTC. The complete variable domain, with remaining parts taken from reference TRBV5-6 and TRBJ2-7, reads DAGVTQSPTHLIKTRGQQVTLRCSPKSGHDTVSWYQQALGQGPQFIFQYYEEEERQRGNFPDRFSGHQFPNYSSELNVNALLLGDSALYLCASSHHTSLSEQYFGPGTRLTVT.

The genes are TRBV5-1 and TRBJ1-5, with 8 positions matching TRBD1. Germline CDR1 and CDR2: SGHRS and YFSETQ. V trimming: 4 bases; J trimming: 2 bases; junction bases outside the gene matches: 2. This CDR3 is 14 amino acids long. The CDR3 DNA follows: TGCGCCAGCAGCCCGGGACAGGGCAATCAGCCCCAGCATTTT. Translation gives CASSPGQGNQPQHF.

This clone was seen just once. The chain recombines TRBV5-4 with TRBJ2-1; 12 positions agree with TRBD2. The CDR3 is made up of 16 amino acids. The germline V gene has CDR1 SGHNT and CDR2 YYREEE (reference sequence). With V trimmed by 4 bases and J by 8 bases, 10 bases remained unmatched. The CDR3: CASSLGTSGRGYEQFF. CDR3 in DNA: TGTGCCAGCAGCCTCGGGACTAGCGGGCGTGGCTATGAGCAGTTCTTC.

The V call is TRBV19, the J call TRBJ2-7; D gene ambiguous. The CDR3 is 14 residues long. V was cut by 0 bases and J by 1 base, with 7 bases left in between. Germline values: CDR1 LNHDA, CDR2 SQIVND (reference sequence). CDR3 in amino acids: CASSIDGSSYEQYF. CDR3 bases: TGTGCCAGTAGTATAGACGGCAGTTCCTACGAGCAGTACTTC. The whole variable domain, filled in from reference TRBV19 and TRBJ2-7, reads DGGITQSPKYLFRKEGQNVTLSCEQNLNHDAMYWYRQDPGQGLRLIYYSQIVNDFQKGDIAEGYSVSREKKESFPLTVTSAQKNPTAFYLCASSIDGSSYEQYFGPGTRLTVT.

The J gene is TRBJ1-1, the V gene TRBV7-6; 7 bases fit TRBD1. The CDR3 is 15 amino acids. Germline loops: CDR1 SGHVS, CDR2 FNYEAQ. Trimming took 2 bases from V and 4 from J; bases not matched to a gene: 7. DNA for the CDR3: TGTGCCAGCAGCTTAAGTCTTTCAGGGGGCACTGAAGCTTTCTTT. It is translated as CASSLSLSGGTEAFF.

The chain combines TRBV5-1 with TRBJ2-5; the D call may be TRBD1 or TRBD2 (5 bases each). Germline CDR1 reads SGHRS; CDR2 reads YFSETQ. The CDR3 runs 15 residues. V gave up 4 bases and J gave up 4 bases, with 17 bases separating them. The CDR3 is CASSGSSAGGETQYF. DNA for the CDR3: TGCGCCAGCAGCGGATCATCAGCTGGGGGAGAGACCCAGTACTTC.

V is TRBV6-4 and J is TRBJ1-3; D gene unclear. The CDR3 has 18 amino acids. Trimming left V 0 bases short and J 0 bases short, with 15 bases between. Germline V gene lookup returns CDR1 MRHNA and CDR2 SNTAGT. CDR3 nucleotide sequence: TGTGCCAGCAGTGACTCGTTCCCCCAGAGGGTCTCTGGAAACACCATATATTTT. Translation: CASSDSFPQRVSGNTIYF.

The chain employs TRBV6-1 and TRBJ1-5; D gene uncertain. Trimming left V 4 bases short and J 4 bases short, with 8 bases between. Germline V gene sequence: CDR1 MNHNS, CDR2 SASEGT. The CDR3 is made up of 13 amino acids. CDR3 protein: CASSGGENQPQHF. The CDR3 DNA is TGTGCCAGCAGTGGTGGGGAAAATCAGCCCCAGCATTTT.